The 9 T cell receptor beta chains listed next were all sequenced from one sample in a study of CD8+ T cells in alopecia areata. Extracted from the samples, RNA was reverse transcribed into cDNA to serve as the sequencing template. Clones were sequenced by immunoSEQ multiplex PCR, and TCRdb holds only the in-frame ones, with some missing. The sample lists under 95,000 clones, about two thirds occurring once. Treatment meaning: oral pan-JAK inhibitor, 5-10 mg twice daily. The sequencing used CD8+ T cells sorted from blood, collected at week 44, from a patient treated with tofacitinib. The receptors here all came from a human donor with alopecia areata.

This clone was seen a handful of times. V is TRBV30 and J is TRBJ1-1, with a tentative D call TRBD1 (6 bases). V shed 4 bases and J shed 3 bases, with 9 bases lying between them. This CDR3 contains 12 residues. Germline V gene sequence: CDR1 GTSNPN, CDR2 SVGIG (reference sequence). CDR3 sequence: CAWIGQYTEAFF. The DNA of the CDR3 is TGTGCCTGGATTGGACAGTACACTGAAGCTTTCTTT.

As regards this clone: The junction shows a germline mismatch at one end, possibly a read error. Other nucleotide sequences from this sample produce the same CDR3. The chain couples TRBV30 to TRBJ2-7, with unresolved D. Germline CDR1 reads GTSNPN; CDR2 reads SVGIG (reference sequence). The CDR3 has 12 amino acids. The CDR3 DNA reads TGTGCCTGGAGTGTAACACCTTACGAGCAGTATTTC. It specifies CAWSVTPYEQYF. Filled out from reference TRBV30 and TRBJ2-7, the complete variable domain reads SQTIHQWPATLVQPVGSPLSLECTVEGTSNPNLYWYRQAAGRGLQLLFYSVGIGQISSEVPQNLSASRPQDRQFILSSKKLLLSDSGFYLCAWSVTPYEQYFGPGTRLTVT.

The V call is TRBV7-9, the J call TRBJ1-1; D unclear. Deletions cut 2 bases from V and 5 bases from J, with 15 bases between. The V gene's germline CDR1 is SEHNR and CDR2 FQNEAQ (reference sequence). The CDR3 spans 15 residues. CDR3 in amino acids: CASSLFAGARTEAFF. The CDR3 bases are TGTGCCAGCAGCTTATTTGCGGGCGCTAGGACTGAAGCTTTCTTT.

This chain's CDR3 is CASSQERQLNTEAFF. The CDR3 coding sequence is TGCGCCAGCAGCCAAGAACGGCAGCTTAACACTGAAGCTTTCTTT. The chain has TRBV4-3 and TRBJ1-1, with D unclear. The CDR3 has 15 amino acids. Trimming removed 0 bases at V and 2 bases at J, with 10 bases between. Germline CDR1 reads LGHNA; CDR2 reads YSLEER.

The CDR3 DNA reads TGTGCCAGCAGCGCGGGACAGCCTGAAGCTTTCTTT. It yields the protein CASSAGQPEAFF. The gene calls are TRBV13 and TRBJ1-1; TRBD1 matches 7 bases. V gave up 5 bases and J gave up 6 bases; unmatched junction bases: 3. The V gene's germline CDR1 is PRHDT and CDR2 FYEKMQ (reference sequence). The CDR3 length is 12 residues. The whole variable domain, remainder taken from reference TRBV13 and TRBJ1-1, is AAGVIQSPRHLIKEKRETATLKCYPIPRHDTVYWYQQGPGQDPQFLISFYEKMQSDKGSIPDRFSAQQFSDYHSELNMSSLELGDSALYFCASSAGQPEAFFGQGTRLTVV.

This CDR3 reads CASSLGQHHYTSTDTQYF. The DNA of the CDR3 is TGTGCCAGCAGCTTAGGGCAACACCATTATACTAGCACAGATACGCAGTATTTT. The J gene is TRBJ2-3, the V gene TRBV7-2; D is unresolved. Deletions cut 1 base from V and 0 bases from J, with 17 bases between. The V gene's germline CDR1 is SGHTA and CDR2 FQGNSA. The CDR3 consists of 18 residues.

The V gene is TRBV9, the J gene TRBJ2-5; 10 nucleotides line up with TRBD2. Germline V gives CDR1 SGDLS, CDR2 YYNGEE. This CDR3 has 15 residues. Trimming removed 0 bases from V and 3 bases from J; junction bases left unmatched: 2. The CDR3 sequence is CASSVDGLAEETQYF. In DNA, the CDR3 is TGTGCCAGCAGCGTAGACGGACTAGCGGAAGAGACCCAGTACTTC.

This chain connects TRBV29-1 to TRBJ2-7, with D tentatively TRBD2 (5 bases). V was pared by 6 bases and J by 12 bases, with 18 bases between. The CDR3 length is 11 residues. The germline V gene has CDR1 SQVTM and CDR2 ANQGSEA. The CDR3, as DNA: TGCAGCGTCGACTCTGGAGAGGGCAGGTACTTC. Protein product: CSVDSGEGRYF.

This clone was recorded many times. The chain is built from TRBV7-3 and TRBJ2-3; D unclear. Per germline, CDR1 SGHTA and CDR2 FQGTGA. Trimming shortened V by 2 bases and J by 6 bases, and 15 bases separated the two germline ends. There are 15 residues in the CDR3. CDR3 DNA: TGTGCCAGCAGCTTAGCTTCCCGCCCAGCGGATACGCAGTATTTT. It specifies CASSLASRPADTQYF.